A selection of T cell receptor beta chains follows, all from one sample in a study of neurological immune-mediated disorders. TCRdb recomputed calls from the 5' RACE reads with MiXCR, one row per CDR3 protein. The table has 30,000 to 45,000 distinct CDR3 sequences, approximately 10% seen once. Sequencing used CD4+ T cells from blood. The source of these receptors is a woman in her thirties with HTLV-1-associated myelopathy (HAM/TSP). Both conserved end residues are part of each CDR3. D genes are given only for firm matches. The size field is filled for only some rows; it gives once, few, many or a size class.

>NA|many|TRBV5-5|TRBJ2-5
TGTGCCAGCAGCTCCGGCCAGGGTGTGGAGGAGACCCAGTACTTC
CASSSGQGVEETQYF
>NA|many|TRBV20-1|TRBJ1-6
TGCAGTGCTAGAAAGGACAGACTAAATTCACCCCTCCACTTT
CSARKDRLNSPLHF
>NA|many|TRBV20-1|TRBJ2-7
TGCAGTGCCAGGCCTGGATGGACAATCGAGCAGTACTTC
CSARPGWTIEQYF
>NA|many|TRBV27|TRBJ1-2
TGTGCCAGCAGACCCGGGGGGTCAGGTGGCTACACCTTC
CASRPGGSGGYTF
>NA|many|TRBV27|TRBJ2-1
TGTGCCAGCAGTTTATCGGAGAGGTACAATGAGCAGTTCTTC
CASSLSERYNEQFF
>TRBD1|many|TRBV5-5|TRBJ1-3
TGTGCCAGCAGCTTGGATCCGGGGTTGGGACAGCAAACTGGAAACACCATATATTTT
CASSLDPGLGQQTGNTIYF
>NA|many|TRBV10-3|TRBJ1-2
TGTGCCATCAAATTCTCGGGTACAATAGGAGGCTACACCTTC
CAIKFSGTIGGYTF
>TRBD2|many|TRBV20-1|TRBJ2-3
TGCAGTGCTAGAAAAACCGGGACTAGAGGTCCAGATACGCAGTATTTT
CSARKTGTRGPDTQYF
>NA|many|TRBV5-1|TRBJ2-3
TGCGCCAGCAGCTTGTGGGGGCTGACAGATACGCAGTATTTT
CASSLWGLTDTQYF
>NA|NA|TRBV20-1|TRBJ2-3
TGCAGTGCCGTTACGGACAGCAAAGATACGCAGTATTTT
CSAVTDSKDTQYF
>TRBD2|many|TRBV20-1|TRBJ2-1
TGCAGTGCTTTAAATAGCGGGGGGGCCCGGCGCAATGAGCAGTTCTTC
CSALNSGGARRNEQFF
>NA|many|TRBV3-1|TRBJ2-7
TGTGCCAGCAGCCAAGATCTAAGTTACGAGCAGTACTTC
CASSQDLSYEQYF
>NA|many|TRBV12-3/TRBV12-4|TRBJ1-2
TGTGCCAGCAGTTTAGCGCCTCCAGGGTCGGCCTCTGGCTACACCTTC
CASSLAPPGSASGYTF
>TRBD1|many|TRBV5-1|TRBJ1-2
TGCGCCAGCAGCTACTCGGGACAGGGGATAAACTATGGCTACACCTTC
CASSYSGQGINYGYTF
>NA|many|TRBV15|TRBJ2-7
TGTGCCACCAGCTCCGCACACGAGCAGTACTTC
CATSSAHEQYF
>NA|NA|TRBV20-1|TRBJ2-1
TGCAGTGCTAGAGATCTGCTAGGAAAATACAATGAGCAGTTCTTC
CSARDLLGKYNEQFF
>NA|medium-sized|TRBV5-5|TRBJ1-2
TGTGCCAGCAGCTTGGTGGTCGGGTCCTCAGGGAATGGCTACACCTTC
CASSLVVGSSGNGYTF
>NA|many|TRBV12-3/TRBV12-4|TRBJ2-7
TGTGCCAGCAGCTCTGACTCTTATTCGGGGCACGAGCAGTACTTC
CASSSDSYSGHEQYF
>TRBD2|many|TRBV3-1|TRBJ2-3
TGTGCCAGCAGCCCCGTGGGAGAGCGGGGGATAGATACGCAGTATTTT
CASSPVGERGIDTQYF
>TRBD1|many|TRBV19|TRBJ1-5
TGTGCCACTAGACAGGGGGGGCAGCCCCAGCATTTT
CATRQGGQPQHF
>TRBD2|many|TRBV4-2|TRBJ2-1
TGTGCCAGCAGCCAAGATAGCGGGGGGGCTTCCCGGTTCTTC
CASSQDSGGASRFF
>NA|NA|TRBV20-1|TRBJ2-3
TGTAGTGCTAGAGGTGCCCGAATATACACAGATACGCAGTATTTT
CSARGARIYTDTQYF
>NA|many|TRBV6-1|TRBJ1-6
TGTGCCAGCAAGTTTGACGGCGAGTTTGGGGTTTCACCCCTCCACTTT
CASKFDGEFGVSPLHF
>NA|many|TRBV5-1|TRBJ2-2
TGCGCCAAAGAGCCCCCCCAGCGTGTCACCGGGGAGCTGTTTTTT
CAKEPPQRVTGELFF
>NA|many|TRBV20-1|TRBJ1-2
TGCAGTGCACGACAGGTTCTTGGCTACACCTTC
CSARQVLGYTF
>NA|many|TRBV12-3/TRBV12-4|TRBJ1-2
TGTGCCACCTCAAGGGGTAGAAACTATGGCTACACCTTC
CATSRGRNYGYTF
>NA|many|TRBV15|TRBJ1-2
TGTGCCACCAGCAGTGGGGGCAGCTATGGCTACACCTTC
CATSSGGSYGYTF
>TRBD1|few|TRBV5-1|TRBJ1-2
TGCGCCAGCAGCTTGGGGACAGGGATTTATGGCTACACCTTC
CASSLGTGIYGYTF
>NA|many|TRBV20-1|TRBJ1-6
TGCAGTGCTAGAGATTTTCTTCTGGGGGCGAGGCCCCTCCACTTT
CSARDFLLGARPLHF
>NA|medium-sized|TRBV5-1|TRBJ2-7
TGCGCCAGCAGCTCCGGGCTTGCTGTACCTGCCTCCTACGAGCAGTACTTC
CASSSGLAVPASYEQYF
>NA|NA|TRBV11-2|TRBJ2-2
TGTGCCAGCTCCCGGAGGGGGAACACCGGGGAGCTGTTTTTT
CASSRRGNTGELFF
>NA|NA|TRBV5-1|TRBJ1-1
TGCGCCAGCAGCTTTGAAGGTGGCATTGCTGAAGCTTTCTTT
CASSFEGGIAEAFF
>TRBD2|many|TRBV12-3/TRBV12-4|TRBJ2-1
TGTGCCAGCAGTTTTATTAGCGGGGGCCCCTACTCCTACAATGAGCAGTTCTTC
CASSFISGGPYSYNEQFF
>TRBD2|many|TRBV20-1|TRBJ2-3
TGCAGTGCTAGATCCCCGGCGGGACTAGCGGGCCACACAGATACGCAGTATTTT
CSARSPAGLAGHTDTQYF
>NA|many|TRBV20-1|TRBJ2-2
TGCAGTGCGAAAGTCAGAACAACGAACACCGGGGAGCTGTTTTTT
CSAKVRTTNTGELFF
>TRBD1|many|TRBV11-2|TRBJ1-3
TGTGCCAGCAGCCGGGGACAGGGAGAAAACACCATATATTTT
CASSRGQGENTIYF
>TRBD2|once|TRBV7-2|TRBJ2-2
TGTGCCAGCCAAAAATCTGGACTAGCGGGGGGCGCGAACACCGGGGAGCTGTTTTTT
CASQKSGLAGGANTGELFF
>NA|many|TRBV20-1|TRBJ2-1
TGCAGTGCTCACCGTGGTGGCAGCCCGGGCTACAATGAGCAGTTCTTC
CSAHRGGSPGYNEQFF
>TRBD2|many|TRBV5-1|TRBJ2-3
TGCGCCAGCACCGGGGGGGCCAGCACAGATACGCAGTATTTT
CASTGGASTDTQYF
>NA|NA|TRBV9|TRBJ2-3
TGTGCCAGCAGCGTAGGCGAGGGTGAGGGCACAGATACGCAGTATTTT
CASSVGEGEGTDTQYF